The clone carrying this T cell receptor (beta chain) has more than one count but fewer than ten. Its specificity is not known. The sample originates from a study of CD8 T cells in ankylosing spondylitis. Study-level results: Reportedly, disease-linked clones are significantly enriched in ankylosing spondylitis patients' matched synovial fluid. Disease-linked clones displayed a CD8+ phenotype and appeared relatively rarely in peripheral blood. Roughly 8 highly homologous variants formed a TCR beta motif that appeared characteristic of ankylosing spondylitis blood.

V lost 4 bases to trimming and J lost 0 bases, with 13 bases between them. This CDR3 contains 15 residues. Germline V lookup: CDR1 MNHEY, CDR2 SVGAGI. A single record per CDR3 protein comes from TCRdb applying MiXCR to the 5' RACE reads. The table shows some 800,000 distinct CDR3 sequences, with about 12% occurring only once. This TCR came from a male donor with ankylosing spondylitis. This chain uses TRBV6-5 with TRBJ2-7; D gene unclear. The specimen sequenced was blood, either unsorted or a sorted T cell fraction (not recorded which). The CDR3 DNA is TGTGCCAGCAGTTTTGACGGCCTCCTCTCCTACGAGCAGTACTTC. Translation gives CASSFDGLLSYEQYF.